This T cell receptor (beta chain) came from a study of T cells in Graves' hyperthyroidism and ophthalmopathy. General study findings and limits: Stable hyperthyroidism and ophthalmopathy were separated using 13 V-J signatures.

Trimming cost V 4 bases and J 4 bases, with 9 bases left between them. CDR3 size: 13 residues. In germline, CDR1 is LGHNT, CDR2 FRNRAP. The study left out patients who had uncontrolled infection, other autoimmune disease, pregnancy or lactation. Concerning this clonotype itself: Its target is unknown.

RNA transcripts provided the source from which TCR beta CDR3 regions were amplified. Using the HTBI primer set, a first-round RT-PCR was run on the TCR CDR3. TCRdb re-derived calls from the multiplex PCR reads in MiXCR, one entry per CDR3 protein. Of about 210,000 distinct CDR3 sequences listed, about 15% were seen once; the top ten hold around 52%. The receptor's source is a man aged 45 to 65 with Graves' hyperthyroidism. V and J are TRBV12-5 and TRBJ2-3; D is unresolved. Sequencing used blood. The CDR3 is CASGSSGSDTQYF. The CDR3 DNA is TGTGCTAGTGGTTCCTCCGGGTCAGATACGCAGTATTTT.